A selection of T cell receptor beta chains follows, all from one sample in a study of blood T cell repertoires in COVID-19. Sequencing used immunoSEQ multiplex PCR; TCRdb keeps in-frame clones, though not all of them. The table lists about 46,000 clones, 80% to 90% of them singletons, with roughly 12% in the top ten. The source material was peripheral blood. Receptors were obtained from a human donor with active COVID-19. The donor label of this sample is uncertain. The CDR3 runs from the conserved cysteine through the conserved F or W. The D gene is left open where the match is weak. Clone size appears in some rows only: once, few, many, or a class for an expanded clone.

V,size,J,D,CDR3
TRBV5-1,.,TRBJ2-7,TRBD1,CASNTRTGSYEQYF
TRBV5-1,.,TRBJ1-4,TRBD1,CASSLGGAGGKGELFF
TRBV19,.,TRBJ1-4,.,CASSSGGRRNGGNEKLFF
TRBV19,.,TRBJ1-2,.,CASSIRGFGYTF
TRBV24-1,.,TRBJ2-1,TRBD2,CATSDTTSGSYNEQFF
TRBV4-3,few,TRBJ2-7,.,CASSQSLTGVQYF
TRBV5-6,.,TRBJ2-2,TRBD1,CASSQGVGELFF
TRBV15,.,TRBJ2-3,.,CATSRQSGSTDTQYF
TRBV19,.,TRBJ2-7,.,CASSIAGNEQYF
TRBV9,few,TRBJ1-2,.,CASSVVAQDYGYTF
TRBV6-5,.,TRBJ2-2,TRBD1,CASTGTGTTGELFF
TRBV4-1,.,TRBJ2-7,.,CASSQVGRRDEQYF
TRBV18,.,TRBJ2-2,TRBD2,CASSPTTSGNTGELFF
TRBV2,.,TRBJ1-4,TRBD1,CASSGDRGVGEKLFF
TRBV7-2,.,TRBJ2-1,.,CASSSTGLAYNEQFF
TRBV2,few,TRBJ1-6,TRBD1,CASIGTGRSPLHF
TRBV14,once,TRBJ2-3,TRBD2,CASSSELAGETDTQYF
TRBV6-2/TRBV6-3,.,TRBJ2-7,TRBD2,CASSYGLAGVFYEQYF
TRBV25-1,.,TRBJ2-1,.,CASSQNTGEEQFF
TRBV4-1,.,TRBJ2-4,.,CASSQVKGGSF